The 32 T cell receptor beta chains below all came from one sample that was sequenced in a study of CD8+CD57+ T cells in acquired aplastic anemia. Template material for TCR beta VDJ and CDR3 profiling consisted of genomic DNA. TCRdb called the reads again in MiXCR, with one record for every CDR3 protein. The table records about 190,000 distinct CDR3 sequences, about 53% of them present only once. The sample comprised sorted CD4+, CD8+, or CD8+CD57+ T cells (not recorded which) from PBMCs. All receptors come from a human donor in good health, serving as a control.

J is TRBJ2-2 and V is TRBV7-9; either TRBD1 or TRBD2 may supply D (5 bases each). Trimming cost V 1 base and J 4 bases, with 13 bases left between them. This CDR3 has 16 residues. Germline CDR1 SEHNR, CDR2 FQNEAQ (reference sequence). CDR3 in amino acids: CASSLGFGARTGELFF. As DNA, the CDR3 is TGTGCCAGCAGCTTAGGATTCGGGGCGCGCACCGGGGAGCTGTTTTTT.

This clonotype has a count of ten or more. DNA for the CDR3: TGCAGTGCTAGAGAAGGGGTCCTAGAGACCCAGTACTTC. It translates to CSAREGVLETQYF. The chain carries TRBV20-1 and TRBJ2-5; a possible D gene is TRBD1 (5 bases). Trimming took off 0 bases at V and 4 bases at J, with 9 bases between the two ends. This CDR3 region has 13 residues. Germline-derived CDR1 and CDR2 are DFQATT and SNEGSKA (reference sequence).

This clonotype was detected ten times or more. The rearrangement joins TRBV9 to TRBJ2-5; 10 bases are shared with TRBD2. The length of the CDR3 is 17 residues. The germline gives CDR1 SGDLS, CDR2 YYNGEE. V gave up 3 bases and J gave up 10 bases; unmatched junction bases: 18. The DNA for the CDR3 is TGTGCCAGCAGCGCCTCGTCAGCGGGGGGGCCCCAGCTGGACCAGTACTTC. Protein sequence: CASSASSAGGPQLDQYF. Supplemented by reference TRBV9 and TRBJ2-5, the full variable domain reads DSGVTQTPKHLITATGQRVTLRCSPRSGDLSVYWYQQSLDQGLQFLIQYYNGEERAKGNILERFSAQQFPDLHSELNLSSLELGDSALYFCASSASSAGGPQLDQYFGPGTRLLVL.

As for this clonotype: The germline gene is not matched at one end of the junction; a read error may be the cause. V gene TRBV5-8 combines with J gene TRBJ2-7; the match to TRBD2 covers 9 bases. Germline lookup yields CDR1 SGHTS and CDR2 YDEGEE. The CDR3 has 13 residues. The CDR3 sequence: CASSQGTSNEQYF. The CDR3, as DNA: TGCGCCAGCAGCCAAGGGACTAGCAACGAGCAGTACTTC.

The rearrangement joins TRBV10-1 to TRBJ1-5; perhaps TRBD1 as D (5 bases). The germline CDR1 and CDR2 sequences are WNHNN and SYGVQD (reference sequence). The CDR3 runs to 14 residues. V was pared by 6 bases and J by 6 bases, with 15 bases between. This CDR3 is CASSGGREGQPQHF. In DNA, the CDR3 is TGCGCCAGCAGCGGCGGCAGGGAGGGTCAGCCCCAGCATTTT.

The rearrangement joins TRBV24-1 to TRBJ2-1; 8 bases match TRBD1. This CDR3 has 13 amino acids. V shed 7 bases and J 15 bases; nucleotides not matched to a gene: 13. CDR1 KGHDR and CDR2 SFDVKD come from the germline V gene. The CDR3 is CATSLSLTGGRFF. CDR3 nucleotides: TGTGCCACCAGCTTGAGCCTAACAGGGGGACGGTTCTTC.

This clonotype was seen many times. This chain links TRBV4-3 with TRBJ2-3, with TRBD2 as a possible D gene (6 bases). Germline V gene data show CDR1 as LGHNA and CDR2 as YSLEER. V shed 2 bases and J shed 0 bases, with 15 bases lying between them. The CDR3 is made up of 17 amino acids. CDR3 residues: CASSQSPQTRSTDTQYF. As DNA, the CDR3 is TGCGCCAGCAGCCAATCTCCTCAGACTAGAAGCACAGATACGCAGTATTTT.

The V gene is TRBV5-1, the J gene TRBJ2-5; 8 bases are shared with TRBD2. CDR1 and CDR2 from the germline V gene are SGHRS and YFSETQ. The CDR3 sequence is 18 residues long. The ends lost 5 bases at V and 3 bases at J; junction bases unmatched: 18. CDR3 protein: CASSSGGLNTGGEETQYF. In DNA, the CDR3 is TGCGCCAGCAGTTCGGGGGGACTGAACACCGGGGGGGAAGAGACCCAGTACTTC.

The V gene is TRBV7-2, the J gene TRBJ1-2, with a tentative D call TRBD1 (6 bases). Germline lookup yields CDR1 SGHTA and CDR2 FQGNSA. Trimming removed 6 bases at V and 9 bases at J, with 14 bases between. The CDR3 contains 12 residues. DNA of the CDR3: TGTGCCAGCAGGGACAGCTTAGTCCGCTACACCTTC. Amino acids: CASRDSLVRYTF. The whole variable domain, filled in from reference TRBV7-2 and TRBJ1-2, reads GAGVSQSPSNKVTEKGKDVELRCDPISGHTALYWYRQSLGQGLEFLIYFQGNSAPDKSGLPSDRFSAERTGGSVSTLTIQRTQQEDSAVYLCASRDSLVRYTFGSGTRLTVV.

To note about this clonotype: Likely a read error: the CDR3 ends without its conserved phenylalanine or tryptophan. J is TRBJ1-6 and V is TRBV25-1, with D uncertain. The germline CDR1 and CDR2 sequences are MGHDK and SYGVNS. The CDR3 consists of 14 residues. In nucleotides, the CDR3 is TGTGCCAGCAGTGAATTGGGGATTAATTCGCCCCTCCACCTT. Protein sequence: CASSELGINSPLHL.

The sample holds many counts of this clonotype. The DNA for the CDR3 is TGTGCCAGCAGCTGGGACAGGGGGCTGAATCAGCCCCAGCATTTT. As protein: CASSWDRGLNQPQHF. This chain connects TRBV6-2 or TRBV6-3 to TRBJ1-5, with TRBD1 matching 12 bases. From germline, CDR1 is MNHEY and CDR2 SVGEGT. This CDR3 is built from 15 residues. After removal of 6 bases from V and 4 bases from J, the junction contained 4 bases not matched to a gene.

This chain joins TRBV2 and TRBJ2-7, with D perhaps matching TRBD1 or TRBD2 (5 bases each). There are 13 residues in the CDR3. V was trimmed by 4 bases and J by 4 bases, leaving 11 bases between them. Germline-derived CDR1 and CDR2 are SNHLY and FYNNEI. As DNA, the CDR3 is TGTGCCAGCAGTGTGGGGGTGGGGTACGAGCAGTACTTC. Its translation: CASSVGVGYEQYF.

The chain uses TRBV7-6 and TRBJ2-1; tentative D call: TRBD2 (6 bases). Germline V CDR1 and CDR2: SGHVS, FNYEAQ. V was pared by 6 bases and J by 5 bases, with 14 bases between. There are 14 residues in the CDR3. The CDR3 coding sequence is TGTGCCAGCAGACGGACTAACGGGAACAATGAGCAGTTCTTC. It yields the protein CASRRTNGNNEQFF.

Ten or more counts support this clonotype. The chain combines TRBV12-3 or TRBV12-4 with TRBJ1-5, with a possible D match to TRBD1 (6 bases). The CDR3 runs to 15 residues. Between the trimmed V and J ends, which lost 3 bases and 2 bases, there was a span of 11 bases. CDR3 nucleotides: TGTGCCAGCAGTTTGGGGGGGCTCGGCAATCAGCCCCAGCATTTT. Translation gives CASSLGGLGNQPQHF.

This clonotype was counted many times. The rearrangement joins TRBV28 to TRBJ1-1; D is uncertain. Trimming cost V 10 bases and J 8 bases, with 11 bases left between them. Germline V gene data show CDR1 as MDHEN and CDR2 as SYDVKM. The length of the CDR3 is 10 residues. Here the CDR3 reads CATTPTEAFF. DNA of the CDR3: TGTGCCACCACACCAACCGAAGCTTTCTTT.

This clonotype was found many times. CDR3 sequence: CATSRSDGDSPLHF. The CDR3, as DNA: TGTGCCACCAGCAGATCAGACGGGGATTCACCCCTCCACTTT. The chain uses TRBV15 and TRBJ1-6; D unclear. V gave up 2 bases and J gave up 8 bases, with 10 bases separating them. Germline V gene data show CDR1 as LNHNV and CDR2 as YYDKDF (reference sequence). CDR3 length: 14 residues.

Ten or more counts support this clonotype. The rearrangement uses TRBV7-8 and TRBJ1-2, with 7 positions matching TRBD1. Germline lookup yields CDR1 SGHVS and CDR2 FQNEAQ. Trimming took 2 bases from V and 11 from J; bases not matched to a gene: 26. This CDR3 spans 19 amino acids. CDR3 amino acids: CASSLLTKRGPFSSSSYTF. The CDR3 DNA reads TGTGCCAGCAGCTTATTGACCAAAAGGGGGCCGTTTTCTTCGTCCTCTTACACCTTC.

The chain combines TRBV19 with TRBJ1-4; D is perhaps TRBD1 (5 bases). Trimming left V 0 bases short and J 5 bases short, with 13 bases between. Germline V CDR1 and CDR2: LNHDA, SQIVND (reference sequence). The CDR3 length is 16 residues. The CDR3 region has the DNA TGTGCCAGTAGTATAGACCCGGACACCCGGAATGAAAAACTGTTTTTT. Amino acids: CASSIDPDTRNEKLFF.

As to this clonotype: The junction departs from germline at one end; a sequencing error may be responsible. V gene TRBV6-6 combines with J gene TRBJ2-4; tentatively, D is TRBD2 (5 bases). The CDR3 covers 16 residues. Germline lookup yields CDR1 MNHNY and CDR2 SVGAGI (reference sequence). CDR3 DNA: TGTGCCTGCAGCCCCTCGGAGGCACTAGCCAAAAACATTCAGTACTTC. Translation gives CACSPSEALAKNIQYF.

Note on this clonotype: A much larger clonotype is one base distant, so this may be a read error. This chain joins TRBV6-1 and TRBJ1-1; possibly TRBD1 for D (5 bases). CDR1 and CDR2 from the germline V gene are MNHNS and SASEGT. The CDR3 has 12 residues. CDR3 residues: CASGREGTEALF. CDR3 in DNA: TGTGCCAGCGGCAGGGAGGGGACTGAAGCTCTCTTT.

The CDR3 is CASSFGTYSYEQYF. CDR3 DNA: TGTGCCAGCAGCTTTGGGACCTACTCCTACGAGCAGTACTTC. V is TRBV7-9 and J is TRBJ2-7, with D tentatively TRBD1 or TRBD2 (5 bases each). The CDR3 spans 14 residues. Trimming removed 3 bases from V and 0 bases from J, with 9 bases in between. Per germline, CDR1 SEHNR and CDR2 FQNEAQ (reference sequence).

The rearrangement joins TRBV5-6 to TRBJ2-7; 8 bases match TRBD1. The CDR3 extends over 11 amino acids. The germline gives CDR1 SGHDT, CDR2 YYEEEE. V was pared by 3 bases and J by 11 bases, with 4 bases of the junction left unmatched. The CDR3 loop reads CASSSTGEEYF. The CDR3, as DNA: TGTGCCAGCAGCTCGACAGGGGAGGAGTACTTC. The variable domain in full, with the rest retrieved from reference TRBV5-6 and TRBJ2-7, is DAGVTQSPTHLIKTRGQQVTLRCSPKSGHDTVSWYQQALGQGPQFIFQYYEEEERQRGNFPDRFSGHQFPNYSSELNVNALLLGDSALYLCASSSTGEEYFGPGTRLTVT.

The chain recombines TRBV19 with TRBJ1-5; weak D call: TRBD1 (6 bases). Looked up from germline, CDR1 is LNHDA and CDR2 is SQIVND (reference sequence). The CDR3 loop spans 13 amino acids. Between the trimmed V and J ends, which lost 6 bases and 7 bases, there was a span of 13 bases. The CDR3 spells CASRRGGRQPQHF. The DNA of the CDR3 is TGTGCCAGTAGACGAGGGGGAAGGCAGCCCCAGCATTTT. The full variable domain, with the rest looked up from reference TRBV19 and TRBJ1-5, is DGGITQSPKYLFRKEGQNVTLSCEQNLNHDAMYWYRQDPGQGLRLIYYSQIVNDFQKGDIAEGYSVSREKKESFPLTVTSAQKNPTAFYLCASRRGGRQPQHFGDGTRLSIL.

This clonotype was seen a few times. V gene TRBV7-8 combines with J gene TRBJ1-5; 7 bases are a match to TRBD1. V lost 5 bases to trimming and J lost 0 bases; unmatched junction nucleotides: 4. Germline assignment: CDR1 SGHVS and CDR2 FQNEAQ. This CDR3 spans 15 amino acids. The chain's CDR3 is CASSPDRTSNQPQHF. The CDR3, as DNA: TGTGCCAGCAGCCCGGACAGGACTAGCAATCAGCCCCAGCATTTT.

With regard to this clonotype: Since the CDR3 does not end with the conserved phenylalanine or tryptophan, this likely comes from a read error. Because the CDR3's place on the DNA is in doubt, the DNA is left out and the CDR3 is given as listed by TCRdb. The CDR3 spells CASSELGS. The J gene is TRBJ2-7, the V gene TRBV2. The CDR3 has 8 residues if both end residues are counted. CDR1 and CDR2 from the germline V gene are SNHLY and FYNNEI.

This chain joins TRBV5-8 and TRBJ2-7; 12 bases fit TRBD1. V shed 1 base, J shed 5 bases, and the junction held 19 bases outside the gene matches. The CDR3 has 20 residues. Germline CDR1 SGHTS, CDR2 YDEGEE. This chain's CDR3 is CASSLRVLRRGDRGQDEQYF. The CDR3 nucleotides read TGTGCCAGCAGCTTGAGGGTCTTACGTCGAGGGGACAGGGGGCAGGACGAGCAGTACTTC.

This clonotype was counted many times. The V gene is TRBV20-1, the J gene TRBJ1-4; 8 bases are shared with TRBD1. Per the germline V gene, CDR1 is DFQATT and CDR2 is SNEGSKA (reference sequence). J gave up 8 bases and V 4 bases, and 9 bases lay outside the gene matches. There are 14 residues in the CDR3. The CDR3 nucleotides read TGCAGTGCTAAGGACAGGGTCGTTGGGGAAAAACTGTTTTTT. Encoded protein: CSAKDRVVGEKLFF.

The rearrangement uses TRBV20-1 and TRBJ1-5; D may be TRBD1 (5 bases). CDR3 length: 13 amino acids. Germline lookup yields CDR1 DFQATT and CDR2 SNEGSKA (reference sequence). V lost 6 bases to trimming and J lost 4 bases, with 13 bases between them. The CDR3 reads CSALGPRNQPQHF. CDR3 in DNA: TGCAGTGCCCTGGGGCCCCGGAATCAGCCCCAGCATTTT.

On this clonotype: Since a much larger clone is just one base distant, this may be a read error. The V gene is TRBV5-4, the J gene TRBJ1-1; the D gene is possibly TRBD1 (5 bases). Between the trimmed V and J ends, which lost 1 base and 0 bases, there was a span of 19 bases. Germline assignment: CDR1 SGHNT and CDR2 YYREEE (reference sequence). This CDR3 has 18 residues. The CDR3 bases are TGTGCCAGCAGCTTGTGCCCCCAGGGCGGCGGGGTGAACACTGAAGCTTTCTTT. Encoded protein: CASSLCPQGGGVNTEAFF. Full variable domain (missing parts from reference TRBV5-4 and TRBJ1-1): ETGVTQSPTHLIKTRGQQVTLRCSSQSGHNTVSWYQQALGQGPQFIFQYYREEENGRGNFPPRFSGLQFPNYSSELNVNALELDDSALYLCASSLCPQGGGVNTEAFFGQGTRLTVV.

The gene calls are TRBV15 and TRBJ1-1; D remains unclear. Germline assignment: CDR1 LNHNV and CDR2 YYDKDF (reference sequence). CDR3 length: 12 amino acids. The V end was cut by 0 bases, the J end by 9 bases, with 8 bases between. The CDR3 region is CATSREAHKAFF. CDR3 DNA sequence: TGTGCCACCAGCAGAGAGGCCCACAAAGCTTTCTTT. The variable domain in full, with the rest retrieved from reference TRBV15 and TRBJ1-1, is DAMVIQNPRYQVTQFGKPVTLSCSQTLNHNVMYWYQQKSSQAPKLLFHYYDKDFNNEADTPDNFQSRRPNTSFCFLDIRSPGLGDTAMYLCATSREAHKAFFGQGTRLTVV.

This clonotype has a handful of counts. The V and J genes are TRBV15 and TRBJ2-3; TRBD1 or TRBD2 may be the D gene (5 bases each). The V gene's germline CDR1 is LNHNV and CDR2 YYDKDF (reference sequence). V gave up 8 bases and J gave up 0 bases, with 12 bases separating them. There are 14 residues in the CDR3. CDR3: CATGGHPSTDTQYF. The DNA of the CDR3 is TGTGCCACCGGAGGACATCCCAGCACAGATACGCAGTATTTT.

This clonotype was found a few times. The gene calls are TRBV10-3 and TRBJ2-7; 11 positions agree with TRBD1. The germline CDR1 and CDR2 sequences are ENHRY and SYGVKD. There are 13 residues in the CDR3. With 10 bases clipped from V and 7 bases from J, the junction kept 9 bases outside the gene matches. CDR3 coding DNA: TGTGCCAGTGGACAGGGGGCTCCGGGGGAGCAGTACTTC. This translates into CASGQGAPGEQYF.